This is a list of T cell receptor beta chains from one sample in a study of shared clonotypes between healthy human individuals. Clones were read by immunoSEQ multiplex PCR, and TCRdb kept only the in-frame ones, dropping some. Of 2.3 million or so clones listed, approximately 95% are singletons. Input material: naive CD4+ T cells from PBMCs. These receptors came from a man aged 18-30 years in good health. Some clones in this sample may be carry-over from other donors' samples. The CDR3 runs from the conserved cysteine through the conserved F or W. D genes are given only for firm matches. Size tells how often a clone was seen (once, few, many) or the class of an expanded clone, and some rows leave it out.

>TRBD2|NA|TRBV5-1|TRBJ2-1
TGCGCCAGCAGCTTGGAGGTAGTAGCGGGAGGGTTCCATGAGCAGTTCTTC
CASSLEVVAGGFHEQFF
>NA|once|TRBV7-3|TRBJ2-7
TGTGCCAGCAGTAGGAGCGGTAGCTCCTACGAGCAGTACTTC
CASSRSGSSYEQYF
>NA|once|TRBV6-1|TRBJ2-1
TGTGCCAGCAGATCCGGGATAAACTCCTACAATGAGCAGTTCTTC
CASRSGINSYNEQFF
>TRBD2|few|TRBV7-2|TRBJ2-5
TGTGCCAGCAGCTTAGTACTAGCGGGAGGGCCCTCCCAAGAGACCCAGTACTTC
CASSLVLAGGPSQETQYF
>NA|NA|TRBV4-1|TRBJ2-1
TGCGCCAGCAGCCATTATGGGCTTTCGGAGGGTGAGCAGTTCTTC
CASSHYGLSEGEQFF
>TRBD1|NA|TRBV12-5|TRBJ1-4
TGTGCTAGTGGCCTCCCAGGGACAGAGGAAAAACTGTTTTTT
CASGLPGTEEKLFF
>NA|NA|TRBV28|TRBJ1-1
TGTGCCAGCAGTTACAGGGTGGGCACTGAAGCTTTCTTT
CASSYRVGTEAFF
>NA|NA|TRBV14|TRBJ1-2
TGTGCCAGCAGTCAAAGCACATTTTATGGCTACACCTTC
CASSQSTFYGYTF
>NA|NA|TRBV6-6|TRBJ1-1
TGTGCCAGCGACCGGAACACTGAAGCTTTCTTT
CASDRNTEAFF
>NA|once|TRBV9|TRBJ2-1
TGTGCCAGCAGCGTAGGGGCGTCACCCTACAATGAGCAGTTCTTC
CASSVGASPYNEQFF
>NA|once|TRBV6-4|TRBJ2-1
TGTGCCAGCAGGGGCGACGCCTACAATGAGCAGTTCTTC
CASRGDAYNEQFF
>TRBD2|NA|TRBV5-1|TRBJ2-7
TGCGCCAGCAGCCCTTGGCGGGAGGCCTACGAGCAGTACTTC
CASSPWREAYEQYF
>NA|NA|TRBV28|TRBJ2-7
TGTGCCAGCAGGACCGGGACCACCTACGAGCAGTACTTC
CASRTGTTYEQYF
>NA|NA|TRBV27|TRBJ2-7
TGTGCCAGCAGTTTATCAGGCTACGAGCAGTACTTC
CASSLSGYEQYF
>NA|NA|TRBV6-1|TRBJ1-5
TGTGCCAGCAGTGCTTACAGGGATCAGCCCCAGCATTTT
CASSAYRDQPQHF
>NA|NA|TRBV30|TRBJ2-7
TGTGCCTGGAGGTCCCTAGCCTTTAGTGGGGAGCAGTACTTC
CAWRSLAFSGEQYF
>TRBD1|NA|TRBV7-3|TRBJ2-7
TGTGCCAGCAGCGAGGACAGGTCCTACGAGCAGTACTTC
CASSEDRSYEQYF
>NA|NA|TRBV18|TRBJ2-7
TGTGCCAGCTCTCGAGGGGGGGCCTACGAGCAGTACTTC
CASSRGGAYEQYF
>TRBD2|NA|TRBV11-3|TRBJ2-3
TGTGCCAGCAGCACTGGGACTAGCGGATACACAGATACGCAGTATTTT
CASSTGTSGYTDTQYF
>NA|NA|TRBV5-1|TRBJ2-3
TGCGCCAGCAGCTTGGCAGCGGCTAGCACAGATACGCAGTATTTT
CASSLAAASTDTQYF
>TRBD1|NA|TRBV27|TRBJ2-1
TGTGCCAGCAGACGGGGACAGGGCTACTACAATGAGCAGTTCTTC
CASRRGQGYYNEQFF
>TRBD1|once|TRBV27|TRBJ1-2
TGTGCCAGCACCGGGACAGGGGGTTCCGGCTACACCTTC
CASTGTGGSGYTF
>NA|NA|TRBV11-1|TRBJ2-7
TGTGCCAGCAGCTTTAACAGGTTTCGCGAGCAGTACTTC
CASSFNRFREQYF
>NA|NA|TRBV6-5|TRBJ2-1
TGTGCCAGCAGAAAAATGGGGGGCTCCTACAATGAGCAGTTCTTC
CASRKMGGSYNEQFF
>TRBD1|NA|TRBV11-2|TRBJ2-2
TGTGCCAGCAGCTCGACAGGGGGCACCGGGGAGCTGTTTTTT
CASSSTGGTGELFF
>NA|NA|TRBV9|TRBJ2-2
TGTGCCAGCAGTGGACGGTCGAACACCGGGGAGCTGTTTTTT
CASSGRSNTGELFF
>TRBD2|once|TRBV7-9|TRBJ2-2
TGTGCCAGCAGCTTAAGACTAGCGGAGGGAAACACCGGGGAGCTGTTTTTT
CASSLRLAEGNTGELFF
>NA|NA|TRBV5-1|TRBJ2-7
TGCGCCAGCAGACTCTTTTTAGGGGGAACCTACGAGCAGTACTTC
CASRLFLGGTYEQYF
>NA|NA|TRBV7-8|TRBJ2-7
TGTGCCAGCAGCTTAGTGGTTCATTCCTACGAGCAGTACTTC
CASSLVVHSYEQYF
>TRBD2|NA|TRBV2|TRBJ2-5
TGTGCCAGCAGTGACTTGTTGACGGGAGGGTTAGAGACCCAGTACTTC
CASSDLLTGGLETQYF
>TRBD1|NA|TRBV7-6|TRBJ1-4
TGTGCCAGCAGCTTAGCCCCCCCTATACAGGGGGGTGAAAAACTGTTTTTT
CASSLAPPIQGGEKLFF
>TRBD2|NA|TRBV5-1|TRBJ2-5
TGCGCCAGCAGCAGGGGAGCGGGAGAGGGCCAAGAGACCCAGTACTTC
CASSRGAGEGQETQYF
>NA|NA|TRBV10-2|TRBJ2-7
TGCGCCAGCTCTGCCCTACAGGGTTCGAGCGAGCAGTACTTC
CASSALQGSSEQYF
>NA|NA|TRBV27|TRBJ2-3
TGTGCCAGCAGTTTAATGGATACGCAGTATTTT
CASSLMDTQYF
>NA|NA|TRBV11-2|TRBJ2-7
TGTGCCAGCAGCTTCTCTCAGGGTTGGTCCTACGAGCAGTACTTC
CASSFSQGWSYEQYF
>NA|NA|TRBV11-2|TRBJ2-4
TGTGCCAGCAGGACACTACAGGGTGTGAGTAACATTCAGTACTTC
CASRTLQGVSNIQYF
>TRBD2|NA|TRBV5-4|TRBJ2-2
TGTGCCAGCAGCTTGGATGCGGGAGGGCTGAACACCGGGGAGCTGTTTTTT
CASSLDAGGLNTGELFF
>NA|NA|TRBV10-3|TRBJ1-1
TGTGCCATCAGTCTGGGGAGTGGCATGAACACTGAAGCTTTCTTT
CAISLGSGMNTEAFF
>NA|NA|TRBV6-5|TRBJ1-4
TGTGCCAGCAGTTATAGCCCCATCGTCACTAATGAAAAACTGTTTTTT
CASSYSPIVTNEKLFF
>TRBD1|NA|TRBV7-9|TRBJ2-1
TGTGCCGGTGCCGGGACAGGGGGCGGGAATGAGCAGTTCTTC
CAGAGTGGGNEQFF
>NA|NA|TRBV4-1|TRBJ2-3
TGCGCCAGCAGCCAAGCCGCGGGTAGGGCAGATACGCAGTATTTT
CASSQAAGRADTQYF
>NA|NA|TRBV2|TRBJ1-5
TGTGCCAGCAGCGAACGAAGACGTGCGAATCAGCCCCAGCATTTT
CASSERRRANQPQHF
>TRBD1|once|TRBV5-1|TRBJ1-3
TGCGCCAGCAGACAAGACAGGGGCTCTGGAAACACCATATATTTT
CASRQDRGSGNTIYF
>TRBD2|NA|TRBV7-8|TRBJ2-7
TGTGCCAGCAGCTTAAGCAGGGCTAGCGGGTACGAGCAGTACTTC
CASSLSRASGYEQYF
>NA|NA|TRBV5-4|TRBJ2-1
TGTGCCAGCCTTGACTGGGCTAACAACAATGAGCAGTTCTTC
CASLDWANNNEQFF
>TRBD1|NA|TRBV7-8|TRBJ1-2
TGTGCCAGCAGCTTAACATCGACAGGGACCTATGGCTACACCTTC
CASSLTSTGTYGYTF
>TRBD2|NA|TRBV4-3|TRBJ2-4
TGCGCCAGCAGCCGAGGGACTAGCGGGAGTGGGGGGAACATTCAGTACTTC
CASSRGTSGSGGNIQYF
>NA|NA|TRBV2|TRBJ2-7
TGTGCCAGCAGTGAAGCGGGTAACGGGTTAACCTACGAGCAGTACTTC
CASSEAGNGLTYEQYF
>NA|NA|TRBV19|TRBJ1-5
TGTGCCAGTAGTAGACCCGTCGGAGTAGGGCAGCCCCAGCATTTT
CASSRPVGVGQPQHF
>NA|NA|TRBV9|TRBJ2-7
TGTGCCAGCAGCCATTCGGGCCTAAAGGGGTACGAGCAGTACTTC
CASSHSGLKGYEQYF
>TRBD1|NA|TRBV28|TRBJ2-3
TGTGCCAGCAGTTTACCGCAGGGGGCCCCAGATACGCAGTATTTT
CASSLPQGAPDTQYF
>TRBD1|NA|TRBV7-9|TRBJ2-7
TGTGCCAGCAGCTTAGGCCCGCAGGGGGCGGCGGACGAGCAGTACTTC
CASSLGPQGAADEQYF
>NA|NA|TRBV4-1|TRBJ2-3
TGCGCCAAAGGACAGCTCACAGATACGCAGTATTTT
CAKGQLTDTQYF
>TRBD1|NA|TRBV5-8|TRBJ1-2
TGTGCCAGCAGCTTACCAGGGGGGGCTGGCTACACCTTC
CASSLPGGAGYTF
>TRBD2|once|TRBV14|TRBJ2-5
TGTGCCAGCAGCCCCTACCGAGCGGGAGGACGTGAGACCCAGTACTTC
CASSPYRAGGRETQYF
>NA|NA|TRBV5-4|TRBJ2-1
TGTGCCAGCAGCTTGGCGAGGAGCTCCTACAATGAGCAGTTCTTC
CASSLARSSYNEQFF
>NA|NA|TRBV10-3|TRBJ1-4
TGTGCCATCAGTGACAGGGACGCTGAAAAACTGTTTTTT
CAISDRDAEKLFF
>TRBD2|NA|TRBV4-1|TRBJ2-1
TGCGCCAGCAGCCGGTCGGGGGGTCTCTCCTACAATGAGCAGTTCTTC
CASSRSGGLSYNEQFF
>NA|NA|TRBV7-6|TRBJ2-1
TGTGCCAGCAGCGCCGGTACATGGGACGGGAATGAGCAGTTCTTC
CASSAGTWDGNEQFF
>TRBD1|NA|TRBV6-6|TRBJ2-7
TGTGCCAGCAGTTACCCCGACAGGGCATACGAGCAGTACTTC
CASSYPDRAYEQYF